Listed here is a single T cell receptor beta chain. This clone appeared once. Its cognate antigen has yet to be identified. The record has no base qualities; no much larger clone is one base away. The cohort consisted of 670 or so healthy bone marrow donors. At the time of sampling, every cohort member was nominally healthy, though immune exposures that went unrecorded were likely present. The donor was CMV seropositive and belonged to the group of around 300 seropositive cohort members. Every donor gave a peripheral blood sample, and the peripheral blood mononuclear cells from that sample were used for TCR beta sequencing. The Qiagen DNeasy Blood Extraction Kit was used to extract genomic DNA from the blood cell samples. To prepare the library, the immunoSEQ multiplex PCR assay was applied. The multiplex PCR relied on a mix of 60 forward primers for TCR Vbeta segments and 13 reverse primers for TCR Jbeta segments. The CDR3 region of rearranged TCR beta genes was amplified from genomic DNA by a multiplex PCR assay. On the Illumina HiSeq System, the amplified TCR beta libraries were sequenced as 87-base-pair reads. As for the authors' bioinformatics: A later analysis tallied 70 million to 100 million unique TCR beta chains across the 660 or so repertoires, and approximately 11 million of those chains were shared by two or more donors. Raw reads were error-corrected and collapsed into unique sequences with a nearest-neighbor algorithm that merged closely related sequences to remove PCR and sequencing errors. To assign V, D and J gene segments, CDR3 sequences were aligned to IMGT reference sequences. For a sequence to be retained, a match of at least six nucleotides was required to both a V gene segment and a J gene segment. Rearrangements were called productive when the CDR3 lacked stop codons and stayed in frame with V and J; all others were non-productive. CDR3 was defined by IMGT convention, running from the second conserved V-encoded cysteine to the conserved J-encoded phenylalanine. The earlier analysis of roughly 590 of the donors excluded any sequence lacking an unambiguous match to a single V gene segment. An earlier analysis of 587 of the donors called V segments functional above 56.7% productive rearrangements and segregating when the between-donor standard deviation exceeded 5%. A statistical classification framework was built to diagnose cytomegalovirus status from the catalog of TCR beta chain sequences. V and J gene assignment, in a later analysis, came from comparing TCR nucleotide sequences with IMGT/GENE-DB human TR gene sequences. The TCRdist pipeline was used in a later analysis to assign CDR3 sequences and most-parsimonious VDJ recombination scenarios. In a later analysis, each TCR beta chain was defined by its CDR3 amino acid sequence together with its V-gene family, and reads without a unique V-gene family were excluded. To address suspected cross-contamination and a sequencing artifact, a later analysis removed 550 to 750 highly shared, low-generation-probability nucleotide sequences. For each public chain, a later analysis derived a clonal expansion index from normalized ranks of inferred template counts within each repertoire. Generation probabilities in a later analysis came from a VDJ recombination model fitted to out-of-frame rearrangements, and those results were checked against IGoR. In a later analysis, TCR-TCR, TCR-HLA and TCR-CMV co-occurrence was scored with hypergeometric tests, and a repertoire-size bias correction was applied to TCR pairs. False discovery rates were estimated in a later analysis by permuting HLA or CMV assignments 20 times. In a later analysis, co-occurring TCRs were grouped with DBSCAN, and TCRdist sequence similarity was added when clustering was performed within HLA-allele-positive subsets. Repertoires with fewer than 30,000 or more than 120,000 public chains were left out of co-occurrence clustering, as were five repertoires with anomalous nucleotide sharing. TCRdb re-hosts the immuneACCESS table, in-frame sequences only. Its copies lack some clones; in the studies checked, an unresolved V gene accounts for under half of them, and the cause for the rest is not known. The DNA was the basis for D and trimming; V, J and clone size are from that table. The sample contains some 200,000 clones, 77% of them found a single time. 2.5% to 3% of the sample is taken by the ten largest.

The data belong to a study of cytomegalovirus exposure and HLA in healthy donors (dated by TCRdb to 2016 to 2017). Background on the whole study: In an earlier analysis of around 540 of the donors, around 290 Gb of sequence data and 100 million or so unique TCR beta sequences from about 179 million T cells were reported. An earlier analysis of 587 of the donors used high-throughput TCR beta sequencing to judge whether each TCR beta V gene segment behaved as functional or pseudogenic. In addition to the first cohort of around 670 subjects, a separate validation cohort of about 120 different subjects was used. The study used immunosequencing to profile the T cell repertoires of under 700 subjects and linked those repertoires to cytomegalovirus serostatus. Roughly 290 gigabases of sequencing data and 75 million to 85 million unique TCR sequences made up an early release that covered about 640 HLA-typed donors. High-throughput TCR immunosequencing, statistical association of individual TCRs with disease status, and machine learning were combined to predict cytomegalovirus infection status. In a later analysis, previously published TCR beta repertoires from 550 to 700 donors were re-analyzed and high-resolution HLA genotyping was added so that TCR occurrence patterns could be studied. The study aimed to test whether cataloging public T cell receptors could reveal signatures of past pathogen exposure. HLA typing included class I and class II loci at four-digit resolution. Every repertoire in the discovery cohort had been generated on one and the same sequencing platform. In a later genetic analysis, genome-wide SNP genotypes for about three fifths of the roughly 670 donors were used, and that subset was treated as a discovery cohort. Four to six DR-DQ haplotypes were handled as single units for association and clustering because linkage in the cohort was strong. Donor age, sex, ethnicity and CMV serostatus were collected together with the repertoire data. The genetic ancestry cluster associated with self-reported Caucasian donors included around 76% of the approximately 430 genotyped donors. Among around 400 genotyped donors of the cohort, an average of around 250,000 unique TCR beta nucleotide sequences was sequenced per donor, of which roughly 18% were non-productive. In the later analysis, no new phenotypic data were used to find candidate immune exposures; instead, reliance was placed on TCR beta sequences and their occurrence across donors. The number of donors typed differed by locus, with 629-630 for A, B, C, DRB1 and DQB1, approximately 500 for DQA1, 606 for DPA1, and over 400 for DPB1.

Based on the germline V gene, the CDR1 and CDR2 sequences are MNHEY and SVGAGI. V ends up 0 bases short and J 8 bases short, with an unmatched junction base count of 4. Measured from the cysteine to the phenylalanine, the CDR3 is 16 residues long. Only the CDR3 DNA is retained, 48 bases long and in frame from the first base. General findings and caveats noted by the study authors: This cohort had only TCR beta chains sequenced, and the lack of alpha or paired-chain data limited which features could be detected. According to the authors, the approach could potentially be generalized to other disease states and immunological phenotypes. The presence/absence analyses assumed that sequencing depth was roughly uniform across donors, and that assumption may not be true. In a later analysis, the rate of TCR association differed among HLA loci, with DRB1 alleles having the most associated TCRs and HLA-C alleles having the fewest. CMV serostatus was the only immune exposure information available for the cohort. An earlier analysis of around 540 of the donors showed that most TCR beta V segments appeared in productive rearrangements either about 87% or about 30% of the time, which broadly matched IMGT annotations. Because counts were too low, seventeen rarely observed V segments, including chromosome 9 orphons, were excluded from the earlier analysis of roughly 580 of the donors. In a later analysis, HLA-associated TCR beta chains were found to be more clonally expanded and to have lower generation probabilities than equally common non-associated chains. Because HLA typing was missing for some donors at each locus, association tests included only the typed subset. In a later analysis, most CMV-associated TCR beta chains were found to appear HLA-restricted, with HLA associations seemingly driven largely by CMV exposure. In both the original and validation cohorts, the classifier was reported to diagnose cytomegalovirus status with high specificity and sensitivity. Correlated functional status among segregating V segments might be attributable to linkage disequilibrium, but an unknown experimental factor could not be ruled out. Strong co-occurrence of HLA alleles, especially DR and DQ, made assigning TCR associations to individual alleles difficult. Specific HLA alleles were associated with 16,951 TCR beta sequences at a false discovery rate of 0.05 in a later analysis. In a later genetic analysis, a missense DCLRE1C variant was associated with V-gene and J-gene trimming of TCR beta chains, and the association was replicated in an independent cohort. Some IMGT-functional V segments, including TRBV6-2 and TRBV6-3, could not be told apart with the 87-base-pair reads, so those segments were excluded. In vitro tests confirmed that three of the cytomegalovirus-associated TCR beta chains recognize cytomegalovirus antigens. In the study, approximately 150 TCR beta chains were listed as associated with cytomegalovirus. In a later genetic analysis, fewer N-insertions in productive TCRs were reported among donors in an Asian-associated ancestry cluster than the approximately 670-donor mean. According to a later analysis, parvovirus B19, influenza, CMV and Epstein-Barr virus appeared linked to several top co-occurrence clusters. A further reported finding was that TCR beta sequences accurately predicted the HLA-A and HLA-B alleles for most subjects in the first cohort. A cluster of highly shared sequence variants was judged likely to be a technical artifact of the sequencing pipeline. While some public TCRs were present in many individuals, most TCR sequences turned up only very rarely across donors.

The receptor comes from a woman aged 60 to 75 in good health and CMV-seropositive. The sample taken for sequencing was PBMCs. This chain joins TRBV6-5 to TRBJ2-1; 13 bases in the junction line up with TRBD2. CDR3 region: CASSYSGTSGNYEQFF. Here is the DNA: TGTGCCAGCAGTTACTCGGGGACTAGCGGGAACTATGAGCAGTTCTTC.